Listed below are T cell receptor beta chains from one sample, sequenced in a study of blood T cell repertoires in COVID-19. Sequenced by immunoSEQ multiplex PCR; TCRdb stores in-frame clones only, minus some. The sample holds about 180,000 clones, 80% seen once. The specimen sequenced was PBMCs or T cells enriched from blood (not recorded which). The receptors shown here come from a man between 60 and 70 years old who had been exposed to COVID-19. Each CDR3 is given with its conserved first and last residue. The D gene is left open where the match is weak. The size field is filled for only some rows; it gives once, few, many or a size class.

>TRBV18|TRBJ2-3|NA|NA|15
TGTGCCAGCTCACCGGACTATCCAAGCACAGATACGCAGTATTTT
CASSPDYPSTDTQYF
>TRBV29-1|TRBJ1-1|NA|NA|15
TGCAGCGTTGTTTCCCTCAAGGACACCCGGCCTGAAGCTTTCTTT
CSVVSLKDTRPEAFF
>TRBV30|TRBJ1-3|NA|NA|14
TGTGCCTGGAGTGTTGTCGGAGGAAGAAACACCATATATTTT
CAWSVVGGRNTIYF
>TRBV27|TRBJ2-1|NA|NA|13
TGTGCCAGCAAAGAGTTTGCGGGCAATGAGCAGTTCTTC
CASKEFAGNEQFF
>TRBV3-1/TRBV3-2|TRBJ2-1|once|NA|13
TGTGCCAGCAGCCATTCTTCCCCCCATGAGCAGTTCTTC
CASSHSSPHEQFF
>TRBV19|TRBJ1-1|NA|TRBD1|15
TGTGCCAGTAAAAACCGGGACAGGTCAGGCACTGAAGCTTTCTTT
CASKNRDRSGTEAFF
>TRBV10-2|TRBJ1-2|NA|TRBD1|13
TGCGCCAGCAGTCATACGGGACAGAATGGCTACACCTTC
CASSHTGQNGYTF
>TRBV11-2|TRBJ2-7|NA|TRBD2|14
TGTGCCAGCAGCGGACTAGCGGCCTTGACGAAGCAGTACTTC
CASSGLAALTKQYF
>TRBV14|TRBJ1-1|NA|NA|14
TGTGCCAGCAGCCAAGGACAGTTGAACACTGAAGCTTTCTTT
CASSQGQLNTEAFF
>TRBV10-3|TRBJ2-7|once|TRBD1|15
TGTGCCATCAGTGGAGGACAGGGAAACTCCTACGAGCAGTACTTC
CAISGGQGNSYEQYF
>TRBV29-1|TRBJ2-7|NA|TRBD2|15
TGCAGCGCCGGGACTAGCGGGGGCGTTTCCTACGAGCAGTACTTC
CSAGTSGGVSYEQYF
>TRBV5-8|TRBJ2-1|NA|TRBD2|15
TGTGCCAGCAGCGCCCCCCGGACTAGCGGGACTGAGCAGTTCTTC
CASSAPRTSGTEQFF
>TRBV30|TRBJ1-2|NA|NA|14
TGTGCCTGGAGTTTACAGATACATTCGGATGGCTACACCTTC
CAWSLQIHSDGYTF
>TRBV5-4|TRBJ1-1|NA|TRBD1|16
TGTGCCAGCAGCTCCCCCGGGACAGGGGTTTACACTGAAGCTTTCTTT
CASSSPGTGVYTEAFF
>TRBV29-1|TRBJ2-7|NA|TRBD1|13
TGCAGCGTTTCCCAGGGGGCACCCTACGAGCAGTACTTC
CSVSQGAPYEQYF
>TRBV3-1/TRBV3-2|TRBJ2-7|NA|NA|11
TGTGCCAGCAGCCAAGTGCGAGAGCAGTACTTC
CASSQVREQYF
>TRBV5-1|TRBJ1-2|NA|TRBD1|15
TGCGCCAGCAGCTTGGCCAGGGGGGCGCAGGGTGGCTACACCTTC
CASSLARGAQGGYTF
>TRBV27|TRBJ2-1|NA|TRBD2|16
TGTGCCAGCAGGGGCTCAGGCGGGAGGGGATACAATGAGCAGTTCTTC
CASRGSGGRGYNEQFF
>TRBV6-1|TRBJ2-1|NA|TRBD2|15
TGTGCCAGCAGTGAACTAGCGGGTCTTTACAATGAGCAGTTCTTC
CASSELAGLYNEQFF
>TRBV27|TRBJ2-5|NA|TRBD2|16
TGTGCCAGCGTTGGACTAGCGGGAGGGCCTCGGGAGACCCAGTACTTC
CASVGLAGGPRETQYF
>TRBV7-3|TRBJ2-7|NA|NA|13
TGTGCCAGCAGCTTATTCCCGGGGTTCGAGCAGTACTTC
CASSLFPGFEQYF
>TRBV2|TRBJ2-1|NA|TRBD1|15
TGTGCCAGCAGCAAAACAGGGGTTTGGGTCAATGAGCAGTTCTTC
CASSKTGVWVNEQFF
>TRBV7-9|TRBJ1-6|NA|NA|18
TGTGCCAGCAGCTTAGTCTCCCCGACAGGCAGTTTTAATTCACCCCTCCACTTT
CASSLVSPTGSFNSPLHF
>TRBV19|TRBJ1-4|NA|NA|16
TGTGCCAGTAGTAGGCGCCTAACAGCAACTAATGAAAAACTGTTTTTT
CASSRRLTATNEKLFF
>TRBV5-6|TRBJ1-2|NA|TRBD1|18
TGTGCCAGCAGCTGGGGGGCGGGACAGGGGACCGCTCACTATGGCTACACCTTC
CASSWGAGQGTAHYGYTF
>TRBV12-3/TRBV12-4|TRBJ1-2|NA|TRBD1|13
TGTGCCAGCAGTCGACAGGGGACTTATGGCTACACCTTC
CASSRQGTYGYTF
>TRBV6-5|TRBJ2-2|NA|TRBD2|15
TGTGCCAGCAGCGTAGCGGGAGGGGTCACCGGGGAGCTGTTTTTT
CASSVAGGVTGELFF
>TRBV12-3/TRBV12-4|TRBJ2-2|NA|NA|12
TGTGCCAGCAGTTTACCTCCCGGGGAGCTGTTTTTT
CASSLPPGELFF
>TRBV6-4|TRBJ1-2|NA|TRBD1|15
TGTGCCAGCAGACCGACAGGGGGCCATTCGGACGGCTACACCTTC
CASRPTGGHSDGYTF
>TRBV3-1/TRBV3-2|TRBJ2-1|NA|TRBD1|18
TGTGCCAGCAGCCAAGGCGGACAGGGGGTCGGATCCTACAATGAGCAGTTCTTC
CASSQGGQGVGSYNEQFF
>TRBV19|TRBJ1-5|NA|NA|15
TGTGCCAGTAGATCAACCAGGGGAGGGAGTCAGCCCCAGCATTTT
CASRSTRGGSQPQHF
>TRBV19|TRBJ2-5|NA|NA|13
TGTGCCAGTAGCAAGGGAGGGGGGGAGACCCAGTACTTC
CASSKGGGETQYF
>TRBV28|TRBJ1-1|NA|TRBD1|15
TGTGCCAGCAGTTTCAACAGGGGGATTCTCACTGAAGCTTTCTTT
CASSFNRGILTEAFF
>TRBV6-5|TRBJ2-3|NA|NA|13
TGTGCCAGCAGTTACCAGGGGCGGGGGACGCAGTATTTT
CASSYQGRGTQYF
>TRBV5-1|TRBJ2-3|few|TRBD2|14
TGCGCCAGCACTGTAGCGGGAGTGAAAGATACGCAGTATTTT
CASTVAGVKDTQYF
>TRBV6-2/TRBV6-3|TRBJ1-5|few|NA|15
TGTGCCAGCAGTTACCCGACACATAGCAATCAGCCCCAGCATTTT
CASSYPTHSNQPQHF
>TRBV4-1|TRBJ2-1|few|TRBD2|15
TGCGCCAGCAGCCAACCCGGGACTAGCCCGCATGAGCAGTTCTTC
CASSQPGTSPHEQFF
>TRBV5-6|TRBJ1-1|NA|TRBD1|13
TGTGCCAGCAGCTTGACAGGGGGGACTGAAGCTTTCTTT
CASSLTGGTEAFF
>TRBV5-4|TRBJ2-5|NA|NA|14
TGTGCCAGCAGCTTGGAGCCAGGGTACGGGACCCAGTACTTC
CASSLEPGYGTQYF